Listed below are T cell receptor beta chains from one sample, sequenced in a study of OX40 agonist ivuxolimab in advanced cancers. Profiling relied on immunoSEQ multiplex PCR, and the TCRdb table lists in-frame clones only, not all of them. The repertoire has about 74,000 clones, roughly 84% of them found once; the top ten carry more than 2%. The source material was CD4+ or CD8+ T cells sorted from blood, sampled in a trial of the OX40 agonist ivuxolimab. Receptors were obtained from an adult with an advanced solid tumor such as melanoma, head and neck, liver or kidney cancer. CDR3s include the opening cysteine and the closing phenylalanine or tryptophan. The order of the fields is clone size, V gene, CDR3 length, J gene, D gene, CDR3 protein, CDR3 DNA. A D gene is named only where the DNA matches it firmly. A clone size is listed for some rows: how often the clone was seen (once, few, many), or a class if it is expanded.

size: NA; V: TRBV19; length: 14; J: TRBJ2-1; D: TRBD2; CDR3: CAAKGTSGANEQFF; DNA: TGTGCCGCCAAAGGGACTAGCGGAGCCAATGAGCAGTTCTTC
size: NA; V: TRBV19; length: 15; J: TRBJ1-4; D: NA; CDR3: CATDSGQTSNEKLFF; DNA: TGTGCTACTGACTCCGGACAGACTTCAAATGAAAAACTGTTTTTT
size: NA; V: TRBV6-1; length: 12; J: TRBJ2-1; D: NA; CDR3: CASRSFMDEQFF; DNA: TGTGCCAGCAGATCTTTCATGGATGAGCAGTTCTTC
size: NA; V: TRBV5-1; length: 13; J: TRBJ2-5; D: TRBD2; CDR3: CASRLAGQETQYF; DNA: TGCGCCAGCAGGCTAGCGGGGCAAGAGACCCAGTACTTC
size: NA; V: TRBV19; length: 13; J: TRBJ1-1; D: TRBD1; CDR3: CASRGQGHTEAFF; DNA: TGTGCCAGTAGGGGACAGGGCCATACTGAAGCTTTCTTT
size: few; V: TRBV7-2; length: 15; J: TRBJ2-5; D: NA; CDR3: CASSLFGRWQETQYF; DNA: TGTGCCAGCAGCTTATTTGGACGTTGGCAAGAGACCCAGTACTTC
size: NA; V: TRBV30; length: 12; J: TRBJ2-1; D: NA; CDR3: CAWSPGYNEQFF; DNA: TGTGCCTGGAGTCCGGGGTACAATGAGCAGTTCTTC
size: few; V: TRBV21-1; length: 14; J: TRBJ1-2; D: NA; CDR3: CASSKQGHNYGYTF; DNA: TGTGCCAGCAGCAAACAGGGACATAACTATGGCTACACCTTC
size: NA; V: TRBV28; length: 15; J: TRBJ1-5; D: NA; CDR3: CASSLELGSNQPQHF; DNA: TGTGCCAGCAGTTTAGAGCTCGGGAGCAATCAGCCCCAGCATTTT
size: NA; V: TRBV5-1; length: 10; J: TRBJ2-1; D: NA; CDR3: CASSPNEQFF; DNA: TGCGCCAGCAGCCCCAATGAGCAGTTCTTC
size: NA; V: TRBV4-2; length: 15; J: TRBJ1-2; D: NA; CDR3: CASSDPWRQPGGYTF; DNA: TGTGCCAGCAGCGATCCCTGGAGGCAACCAGGGGGCTACACCTTC
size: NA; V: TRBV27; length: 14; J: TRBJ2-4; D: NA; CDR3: CASMPQGTKNIQYF; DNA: TGTGCCAGTATGCCTCAGGGAACCAAAAACATTCAGTACTTC
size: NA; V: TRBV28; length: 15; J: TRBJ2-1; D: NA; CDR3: CAGGGAPSSYNEQFF; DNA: TGTGCCGGGGGCGGGGCACCAAGCTCCTACAATGAGCAGTTCTTC
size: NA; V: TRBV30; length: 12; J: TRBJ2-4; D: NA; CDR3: CAWSGIGNIQYF; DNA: TGTGCCTGGAGTGGAATCGGGAACATTCAGTACTTC
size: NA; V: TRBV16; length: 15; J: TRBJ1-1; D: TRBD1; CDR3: CASSPRQGMNTEAFF; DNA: TGTGCCAGCAGCCCCAGACAGGGTATGAACACTGAAGCTTTCTTT
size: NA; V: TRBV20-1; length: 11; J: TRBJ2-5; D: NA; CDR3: CSAWKKETQYF; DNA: TGCAGTGCCTGGAAAAAAGAGACCCAGTACTTC
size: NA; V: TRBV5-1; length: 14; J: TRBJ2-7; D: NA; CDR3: CASSTEGASYEQYF; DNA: TGCGCCAGCAGTACTGAAGGGGCCTCCTACGAGCAGTACTTC
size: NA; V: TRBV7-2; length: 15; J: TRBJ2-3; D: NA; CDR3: CASSRGGGAPDTQYF; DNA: TGTGCCAGCAGCCGAGGGGGCGGGGCCCCAGATACGCAGTATTTT
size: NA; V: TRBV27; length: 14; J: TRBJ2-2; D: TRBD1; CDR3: CASSFDRGGGELFF; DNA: TGTGCCAGCAGTTTTGACAGGGGAGGCGGGGAGCTGTTTTTT
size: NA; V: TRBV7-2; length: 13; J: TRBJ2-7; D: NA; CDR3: CASSWFPGNEQYF; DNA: TGTGCCAGCAGCTGGTTTCCAGGGAACGAGCAGTACTTC
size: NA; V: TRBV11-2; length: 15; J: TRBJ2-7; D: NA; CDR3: CASSSLRDKSYEQYF; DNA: TGTGCCAGCAGCTCTCTACGGGACAAATCCTACGAGCAGTACTTC
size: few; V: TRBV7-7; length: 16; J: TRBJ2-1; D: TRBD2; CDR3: CASSLRAGGPDNEQFF; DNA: TGTGCCAGCAGCTTAAGGGCGGGAGGGCCCGACAATGAGCAGTTCTTC
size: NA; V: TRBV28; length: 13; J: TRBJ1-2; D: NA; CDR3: CATWTDTNYGYTF; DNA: TGTGCCACCTGGACGGACACTAACTATGGCTACACCTTC
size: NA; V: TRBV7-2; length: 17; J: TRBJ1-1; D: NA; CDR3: CASSLVSGGPQNTEAFF; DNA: TGTGCCAGCAGCTTAGTATCCGGGGGACCCCAGAACACTGAAGCTTTCTTT
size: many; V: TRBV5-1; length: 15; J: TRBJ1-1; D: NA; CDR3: CASSRPVGKDTEAFF; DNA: TGCGCCAGCAGCCGTCCCGTGGGGAAGGACACTGAAGCTTTCTTT
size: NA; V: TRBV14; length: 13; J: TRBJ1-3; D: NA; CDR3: CASSQTTGNTIYF; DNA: TGTGCCAGCAGCCAAACAACCGGAAACACCATATATTTT
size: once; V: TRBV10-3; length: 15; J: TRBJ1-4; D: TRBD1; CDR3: CAISDPDRGHEKLFF; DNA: TGTGCCATCAGTGACCCGGACAGGGGGCATGAAAAACTGTTTTTT